A selection of T cell receptor beta chains follows, all from one sample in a study of blood T cell repertoires in COVID-19. The repertoire was sequenced with immunoSEQ multiplex PCR; TCRdb's copy has only in-frame clones and lacks some. Of approximately 110,000 clones in the sample, 70% to 85% were seen once. Sequences were obtained from peripheral blood. The origin of the receptors is a man between 65 and 79 years old with active or convalescent COVID-19. The CDR3 runs from the conserved cysteine through the conserved F or W. A D gene is named only where the DNA matches it firmly. Expanded clones are given a class, and other clones once, few, many or no size at all.

clone size: NA
D gene: TRBD1
J gene: TRBJ1-2
V gene: TRBV25-1
CDR3 DNA: TGTGCCAGCAGTTTGGGACAGACTCATGGCTACACCTTC
CDR3 protein: CASSLGQTHGYTF

clone size: once
D gene: NA
J gene: TRBJ1-1
V gene: TRBV11-2
CDR3 DNA: TGTGCCAGCAGCCTGCCGTGGGGGCGCGGTGAAGCTTTCTTT
CDR3 protein: CASSLPWGRGEAFF

clone size: NA
D gene: NA
J gene: TRBJ2-1
V gene: TRBV18
CDR3 DNA: TGTGCCAGCTCACCCCAGGCAATCAGTTCCTACAATGAGCAGTTCTTC
CDR3 protein: CASSPQAISSYNEQFF

clone size: NA
D gene: NA
J gene: TRBJ1-2
V gene: TRBV6-1
CDR3 DNA: TGTGCCAGCAGTGATATCCATGGCTACACCTTC
CDR3 protein: CASSDIHGYTF

clone size: once
D gene: TRBD1
J gene: TRBJ2-3
V gene: TRBV29-1
CDR3 DNA: TGCAGCGTTGACCCCCCCACAGGGGGCACCACAGATACGCAGTATTTT
CDR3 protein: CSVDPPTGGTTDTQYF

clone size: NA
D gene: TRBD1
J gene: TRBJ2-6
V gene: TRBV25-1
CDR3 DNA: TGTGCCAGCAGCACCGGGACAGGAACCTCTGGGGCCAACGTCCTGACTTTC
CDR3 protein: CASSTGTGTSGANVLTF

clone size: NA
D gene: TRBD1
J gene: TRBJ1-1
V gene: TRBV15
CDR3 DNA: TGTGCCACCAGCAGGGAGACAGGGAGGACTGAAGCTTTCTTT
CDR3 protein: CATSRETGRTEAFF

clone size: NA
D gene: NA
J gene: TRBJ1-1
V gene: TRBV12-5
CDR3 DNA: TGTGCTGGAAGAGACAGGAGGAACACTGAAGCTTTCTTT
CDR3 protein: CAGRDRRNTEAFF

clone size: NA
D gene: NA
J gene: TRBJ1-1
V gene: TRBV30
CDR3 DNA: TGTGCCTGGAGGCACTGGGACACCGTTTGGACTGAAGCTTTCTTT
CDR3 protein: CAWRHWDTVWTEAFF

clone size: NA
D gene: TRBD1
J gene: TRBJ1-1
V gene: TRBV25-1
CDR3 DNA: TGTGCCAGCAGTGAATTCGGGGACAGGGGCCGTAACACTGAAGCTTTCTTT
CDR3 protein: CASSEFGDRGRNTEAFF

clone size: NA
D gene: TRBD2
J gene: TRBJ2-5
V gene: TRBV19
CDR3 DNA: TGTGCCAGTAGGGGACTAGCGGGGGAAGAGACCCAGTACTTC
CDR3 protein: CASRGLAGEETQYF

clone size: once
D gene: TRBD2
J gene: TRBJ2-3
V gene: TRBV5-1
CDR3 DNA: TGCGCCAGCAGCTTGGAACCTAGCGGGAGTGGATTGGATACGCAGTATTTT
CDR3 protein: CASSLEPSGSGLDTQYF

clone size: few
D gene: NA
J gene: TRBJ1-1
V gene: TRBV3-1/TRBV3-2
CDR3 DNA: TGTGCCAGCAGCCAAAGGGGGAATGAAGCTTTCTTT
CDR3 protein: CASSQRGNEAFF

clone size: NA
D gene: TRBD1
J gene: TRBJ1-6
V gene: TRBV6-1
CDR3 DNA: TGTGCCAGCAGTGACCGGGACAGTAATTCACCCCTCCACTTT
CDR3 protein: CASSDRDSNSPLHF

clone size: many
D gene: NA
J gene: TRBJ1-5
V gene: TRBV5-1
CDR3 DNA: TGCGCCAGCAGCTTGGGGCGCAATCAGCCCCAGCATTTT
CDR3 protein: CASSLGRNQPQHF

clone size: NA
D gene: TRBD2
J gene: TRBJ2-3
V gene: TRBV7-2
CDR3 DNA: TGTGCCAGCAGCTTAATGCGGGGGGACACAGATACGCAGTATTTT
CDR3 protein: CASSLMRGDTDTQYF

clone size: NA
D gene: TRBD1
J gene: TRBJ1-3
V gene: TRBV2
CDR3 DNA: TGTGCCAGCAGTGACCGGGACAGGGGAGACACCATATATTTT
CDR3 protein: CASSDRDRGDTIYF

clone size: few
D gene: TRBD1
J gene: TRBJ2-7
V gene: TRBV30
CDR3 DNA: TGTGCCTGGAGTGTACCTGGACAGGGGGCCTACGAGCAGTACTTC
CDR3 protein: CAWSVPGQGAYEQYF

clone size: NA
D gene: NA
J gene: TRBJ1-4
V gene: TRBV5-8
CDR3 DNA: TGTGCCAGCAGCTTGGGACGGACAGAAGACGAAAAACTGTTTTTT
CDR3 protein: CASSLGRTEDEKLFF

clone size: NA
D gene: NA
J gene: TRBJ1-2
V gene: TRBV6-1
CDR3 DNA: TGTGCCAGCAGTGAAGGGGCAGGGTTGGTATGGAACTATGGCTACACCTTC
CDR3 protein: CASSEGAGLVWNYGYTF